This TCR beta chain appears in the sequencing data of a study of shared clonotypes between healthy human individuals. Samples underwent the assay at deep level. Sequencing was performed with immunoSEQ multiplex PCR; in TCRdb, only in-frame clones are kept and a portion is missing. This sample has over 2 million clones; roughly 94% occur once, and the top ten carry under 0.15%. CD4+ cells yielded CD45RA+ naive and CD45RA-negative memory subsets. Sequenced sample: naive CD4+ T cells sorted from blood. Specified subset: CD45RA+ positively selected. The origin of this receptor is a man aged 18 to 30 in good health.

CDR3 sequence (DNA): TGTGCCAGCTCGAAAGTTTCGGGTCCGGTAAACACTGAAGCTTTCTTT. It translates to CASSKVSGPVNTEAFF. V is TRBV2 and J is TRBJ1-1; D is ambiguous. In germline, CDR1 is SNHLY, CDR2 FYNNEI. The CDR3 totals 16 residues. Trimming shortened V by 8 bases and J by 2 bases, and 21 bases separated the two germline ends.